A selection of T cell receptor beta chains follows, all from one sample in a study of blood T cell repertoires in COVID-19. Measured with immunoSEQ multiplex PCR; TCRdb has only the in-frame clones, and not every one. The sample contains fewer than 500,000 clones, 75% to 90% of which appear only once. Sequenced input: PBMCs or T cells enriched from blood (not recorded which). The receptors here all came from a man aged 25-40 years who had recovered from COVID-19. Each CDR3 is given with its conserved first and last residue. A D gene is named only where the DNA matches it firmly. The listing skips clone size in some rows; elsewhere it reads once, few, many or a size class.

CDR3aa	CDR3nt	v_gene	abundance	j_gene	d_gene
CASSLIRGGTNTGELFF	TGTGCCAGCAGCTTAATCCGTGGCGGGACGAACACCGGGGAGCTGTTTTTT	TRBV7-9	few	TRBJ2-2	-
CASSPTRTGLYGYTF	TGTGCCAGTAGTCCCACCCGGACAGGGCTCTATGGCTACACCTTC	TRBV19	-	TRBJ1-2	TRBD1
CASSIREGYNEQFF	TGTGCCAGTAGTATACGGGAGGGTTACAATGAGCAGTTCTTC	TRBV19	once	TRBJ2-1	TRBD2
CASSLGRLAGVNVEQFF	TGCGCCAGCAGCTTGGGGCGTCTAGCGGGAGTAAATGTTGAGCAGTTCTTC	TRBV5-1	once	TRBJ2-1	TRBD2
CASSLGGDTQYF	TGTGCCAGCAGCTTAGGAGGAGATACGCAGTATTTT	TRBV11-3	-	TRBJ2-3	-
CASSLSTQGLYGYTF	TGTGCCAGCAGTTTATCTACCCAGGGCCTGTATGGCTACACCTTC	TRBV27	-	TRBJ1-2	-
CASSVDGGAGGYTF	TGTGCCAGCAGCGTAGATGGGGGCGCCGGTGGCTACACCTTC	TRBV9	once	TRBJ1-2	-
CASSSGDKTEAFF	TGTGCCAGCAGTTCAGGGGATAAGACTGAAGCTTTCTTT	TRBV6-5	-	TRBJ1-1	-
CASSPTGSGAQHF	TGCGCCAGCAGCCCGACGGGCTCCGGGGCCCAGCATTTT	TRBV5-1	-	TRBJ1-5	-
CASSEQGGGAETQYF	TGTGCCAGCAGTGAACAAGGGGGGGGCGCGGAGACCCAGTACTTC	TRBV6-1	-	TRBJ2-5	-
CASTPVEPFSEQFF	TGTGCCAGCACCCCGGTTGAACCCTTCTCTGAGCAGTTCTTC	TRBV2	-	TRBJ2-1	-
CASSSTGMNTEAFF	TGTGCCAGCAGTTCGACAGGCATGAACACTGAAGCTTTCTTT	TRBV7-2	-	TRBJ1-1	-
CATSDRGGGNQPQHF	TGTGCCACCAGTGATCGTGGGGGGGGCAATCAGCCCCAGCATTTT	TRBV24-1	-	TRBJ1-5	-
CASSRPRSGREGFNEQFF	TGTGCCAGCAGCCGACCCCGTAGTGGGCGGGAGGGTTTTAATGAGCAGTTCTTC	TRBV7-6	-	TRBJ2-1	TRBD2
CASKIAGGPNGELFF	TGTGCCAGCAAGATAGCGGGAGGGCCAAACGGGGAGCTGTTTTTT	TRBV28	-	TRBJ2-2	TRBD2
CASSLTGTGPYNEQFF	TGCGCCAGCAGCTTGACCGGGACAGGCCCTTACAATGAGCAGTTCTTC	TRBV5-1	-	TRBJ2-1	TRBD1
CASSRGISNQPQHF	TGTGCCAGCAGCAGGGGAATTAGCAATCAGCCCCAGCATTTT	TRBV25-1	-	TRBJ1-5	-
CASSLEVLGRTRNEQYF	TGTGCCAGCAGCTTGGAGGTACTGGGGAGGACAAGGAACGAGCAGTACTTC	TRBV5-4	-	TRBJ2-7	-
CASSFATGLRGGNTIYF	TGTGCCAGCAGCTTTGCGACAGGCCTTAGGGGTGGAAACACCATATATTTT	TRBV5-6	-	TRBJ1-3	-
CASSQAGTGELFF	TGTGCCAGCAGTCAAGCGGGAACCGGGGAGCTGTTTTTT	TRBV12-3/TRBV12-4	-	TRBJ2-2	TRBD2
CSASLAGGLSNQPQHF	TGCAGTGCTAGTTTAGCAGGGGGCCTCAGCAATCAGCCCCAGCATTTT	TRBV20-1	-	TRBJ1-5	TRBD1
CASSVTGNYGYTF	TGTGCCAGCAGCGTTACAGGAAACTATGGCTACACCTTC	TRBV13	-	TRBJ1-2	-
CATRQGERTDTQYF	TGTGCCACAAGACAGGGAGAAAGGACAGATACGCAGTATTTT	TRBV19	-	TRBJ2-3	TRBD1
CASIWTGGSNQPQHF	TGTGCCAGCATCTGGACAGGGGGGAGCAATCAGCCCCAGCATTTT	TRBV6-5	-	TRBJ1-5	TRBD1
CASSFRLAGGAETQYF	TGTGCCAGCAGCTTTCGACTAGCGGGAGGGGCGGAGACCCAGTACTTC	TRBV5-4	-	TRBJ2-5	TRBD2